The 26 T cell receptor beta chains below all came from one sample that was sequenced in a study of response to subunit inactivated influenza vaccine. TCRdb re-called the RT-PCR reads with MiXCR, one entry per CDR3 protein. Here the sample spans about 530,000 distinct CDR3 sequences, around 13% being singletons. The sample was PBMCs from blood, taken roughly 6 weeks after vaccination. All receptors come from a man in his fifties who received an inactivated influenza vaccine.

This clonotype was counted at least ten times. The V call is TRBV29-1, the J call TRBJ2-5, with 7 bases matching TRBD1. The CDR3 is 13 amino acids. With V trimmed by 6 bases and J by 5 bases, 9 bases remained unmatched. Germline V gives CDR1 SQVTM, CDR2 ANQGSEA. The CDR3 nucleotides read TGCAGCGTCCCTTTGACAGGGCCCGAGACCCAGTACTTC. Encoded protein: CSVPLTGPETQYF.

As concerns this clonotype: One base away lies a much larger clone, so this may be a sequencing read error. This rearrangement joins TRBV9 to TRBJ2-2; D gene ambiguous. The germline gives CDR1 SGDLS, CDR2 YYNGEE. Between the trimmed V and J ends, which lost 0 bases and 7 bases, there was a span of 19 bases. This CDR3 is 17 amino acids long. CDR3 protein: CASSVGVTPVNDGELFF. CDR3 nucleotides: TGTGCCAGCAGCGTAGGTGTGACTCCCGTTAATGACGGGGAGCTGTTTTTT. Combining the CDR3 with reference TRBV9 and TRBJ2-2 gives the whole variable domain DSGVTQTPKHLITATGQRVTLRCSPRSGDLSVYWYQQSLDQGLQFLIQYYNGEERAKGNILERFSAQQFPDLHSELNLSSLELGDSALYFCASSVGVTPVNDGELFFGEGSRLTVL.

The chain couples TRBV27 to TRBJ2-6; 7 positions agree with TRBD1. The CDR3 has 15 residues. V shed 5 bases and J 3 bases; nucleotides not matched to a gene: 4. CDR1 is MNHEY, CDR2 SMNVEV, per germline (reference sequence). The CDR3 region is CASSPTGVGANVLTF. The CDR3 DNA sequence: TGTGCCAGCAGTCCAACAGGGGTTGGGGCCAACGTCCTGACTTTC.

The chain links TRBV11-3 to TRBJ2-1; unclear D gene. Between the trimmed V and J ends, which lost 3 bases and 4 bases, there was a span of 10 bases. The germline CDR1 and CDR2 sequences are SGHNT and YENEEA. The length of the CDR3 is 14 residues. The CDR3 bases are TGTGCCAGCAGCTTTTCGACGGCTTACAATGAGCAGTTCTTC. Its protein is CASSFSTAYNEQFF.

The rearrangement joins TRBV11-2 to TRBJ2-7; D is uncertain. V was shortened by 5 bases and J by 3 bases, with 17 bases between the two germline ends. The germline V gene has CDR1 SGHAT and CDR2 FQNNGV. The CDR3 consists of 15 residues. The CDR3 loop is CASSVGSAGFYEQYF. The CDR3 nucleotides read TGTGCCAGCAGCGTAGGCAGCGCTGGGTTCTACGAGCAGTACTTC.

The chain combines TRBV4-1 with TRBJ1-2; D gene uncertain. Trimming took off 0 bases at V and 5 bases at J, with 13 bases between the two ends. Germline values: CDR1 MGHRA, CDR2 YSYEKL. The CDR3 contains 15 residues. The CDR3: CASSQDERRSYGYTF. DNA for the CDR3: TGCGCCAGCAGCCAAGATGAAAGACGGAGTTATGGCTACACCTTC.

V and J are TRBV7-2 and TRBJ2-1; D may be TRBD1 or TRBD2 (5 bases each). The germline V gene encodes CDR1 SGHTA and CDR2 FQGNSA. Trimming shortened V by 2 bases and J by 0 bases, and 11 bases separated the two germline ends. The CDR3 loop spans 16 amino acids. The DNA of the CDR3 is TGTGCCAGCAGCTTAATCCGGGGCGACTCCTACAATGAGCAGTTCTTC. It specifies CASSLIRGDSYNEQFF.

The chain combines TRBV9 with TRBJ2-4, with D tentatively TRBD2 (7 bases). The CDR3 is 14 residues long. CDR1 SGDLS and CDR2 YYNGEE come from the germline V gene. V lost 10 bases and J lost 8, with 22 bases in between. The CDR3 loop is CAGNGGGSADIQYF. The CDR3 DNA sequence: TGTGCCGGCAATGGGGGCGGGAGCGCTGACATTCAGTACTTC.

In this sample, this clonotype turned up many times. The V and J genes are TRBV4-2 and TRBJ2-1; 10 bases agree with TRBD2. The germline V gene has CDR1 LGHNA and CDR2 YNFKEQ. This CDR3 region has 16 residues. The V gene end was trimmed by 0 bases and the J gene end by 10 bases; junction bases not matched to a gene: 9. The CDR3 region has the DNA TGTGCCAGCAGCCAAGATCGGAGCGGGAGGGGCAGGGAGCAGTTCTTC. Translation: CASSQDRSGRGREQFF.

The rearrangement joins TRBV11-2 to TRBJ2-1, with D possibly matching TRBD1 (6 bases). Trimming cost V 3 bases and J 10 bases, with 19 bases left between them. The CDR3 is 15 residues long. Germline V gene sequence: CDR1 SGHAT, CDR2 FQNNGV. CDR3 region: CASSLDNLQGREQFF. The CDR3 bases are TGTGCCAGCAGCTTGGATAATTTACAGGGCCGCGAGCAGTTCTTC.

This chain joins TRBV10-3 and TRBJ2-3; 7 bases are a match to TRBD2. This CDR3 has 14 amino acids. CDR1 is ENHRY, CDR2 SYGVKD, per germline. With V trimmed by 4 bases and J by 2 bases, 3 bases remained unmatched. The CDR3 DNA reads TGTGCCATCAGTGTCCAGCGGGACACAGATACGCAGTATTTT. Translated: CAISVQRDTDTQYF.

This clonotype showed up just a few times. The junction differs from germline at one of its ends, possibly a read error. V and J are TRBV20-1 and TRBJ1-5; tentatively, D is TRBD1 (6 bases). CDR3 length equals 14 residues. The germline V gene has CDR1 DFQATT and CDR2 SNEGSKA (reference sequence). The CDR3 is CSARGGYSNQPQHF. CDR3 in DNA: TGCAGTGCAAGAGGGGGATATAGCAATCAGCCCCAGCATTTT.

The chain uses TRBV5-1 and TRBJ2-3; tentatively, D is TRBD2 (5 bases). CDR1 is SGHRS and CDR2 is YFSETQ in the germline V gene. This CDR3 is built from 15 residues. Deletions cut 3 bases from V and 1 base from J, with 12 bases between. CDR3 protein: CASSWRGSGTDTQYF. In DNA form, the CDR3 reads TGCGCCAGCAGCTGGCGTGGTAGCGGCACAGATACGCAGTATTTT.

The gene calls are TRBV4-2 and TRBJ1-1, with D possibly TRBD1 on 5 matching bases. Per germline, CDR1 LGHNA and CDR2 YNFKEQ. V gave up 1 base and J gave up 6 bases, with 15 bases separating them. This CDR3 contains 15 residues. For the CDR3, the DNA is TGTGCCAGCAGCCAAGTACAGGACCTAAACTCTGAAGCTTTCTTT. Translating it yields CASSQVQDLNSEAFF.

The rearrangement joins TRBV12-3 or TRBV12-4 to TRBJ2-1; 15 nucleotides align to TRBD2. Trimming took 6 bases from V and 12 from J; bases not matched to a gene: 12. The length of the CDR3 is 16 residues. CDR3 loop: CASSLGGTSGRKVQFF. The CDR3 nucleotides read TGTGCCAGCAGCCTAGGGGGGACTAGCGGGAGGAAGGTGCAGTTCTTC.

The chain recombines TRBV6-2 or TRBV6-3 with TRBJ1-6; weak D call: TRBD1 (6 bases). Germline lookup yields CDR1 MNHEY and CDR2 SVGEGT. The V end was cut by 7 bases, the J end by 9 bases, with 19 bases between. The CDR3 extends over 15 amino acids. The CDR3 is CASTDSGTRSSPLHF. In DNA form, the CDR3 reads TGTGCCAGCACTGATTCCGGGACACGATCTTCACCCCTCCACTTT.

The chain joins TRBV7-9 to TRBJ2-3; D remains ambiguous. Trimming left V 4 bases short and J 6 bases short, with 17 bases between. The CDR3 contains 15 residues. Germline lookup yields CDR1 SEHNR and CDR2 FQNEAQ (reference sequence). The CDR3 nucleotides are TGTGCCAGCAGCTCAACCGAGGAAACGGCGGATACGCAGTATTTT. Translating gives CASSSTEETADTQYF.

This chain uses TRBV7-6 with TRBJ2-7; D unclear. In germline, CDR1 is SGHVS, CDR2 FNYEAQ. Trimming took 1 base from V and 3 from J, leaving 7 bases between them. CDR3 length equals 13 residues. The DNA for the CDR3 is TGTGCCAGCAGCTTAGAGCCCCACTACGAGCAGTACTTC. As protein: CASSLEPHYEQYF.

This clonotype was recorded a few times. CDR3 nucleotides: TGCAGTGCCCGCTCGTACAATGAAAAACTGTTTTTT. Its translation is CSARSYNEKLFF. The gene calls are TRBV20-1 and TRBJ1-4; D remains unclear. The CDR3 covers 12 residues. The V gene's germline CDR1 is DFQATT and CDR2 SNEGSKA (reference sequence). V lost 6 bases, J lost 5 bases, and 10 bases lay in between.

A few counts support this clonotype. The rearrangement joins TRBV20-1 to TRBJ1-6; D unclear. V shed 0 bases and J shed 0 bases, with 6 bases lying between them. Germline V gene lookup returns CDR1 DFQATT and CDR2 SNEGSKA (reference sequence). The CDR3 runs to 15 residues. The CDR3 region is CSAREVSSYNSPLHF. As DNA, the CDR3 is TGCAGTGCTAGAGAGGTCAGCTCCTATAATTCACCCCTCCACTTT.

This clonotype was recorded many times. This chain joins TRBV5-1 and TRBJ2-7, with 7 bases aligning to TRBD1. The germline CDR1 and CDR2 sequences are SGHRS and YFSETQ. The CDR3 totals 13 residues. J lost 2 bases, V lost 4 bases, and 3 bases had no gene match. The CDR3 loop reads CASSIDRAYEQYF. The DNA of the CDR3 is TGCGCCAGCAGCATCGACAGGGCCTACGAGCAGTACTTC.

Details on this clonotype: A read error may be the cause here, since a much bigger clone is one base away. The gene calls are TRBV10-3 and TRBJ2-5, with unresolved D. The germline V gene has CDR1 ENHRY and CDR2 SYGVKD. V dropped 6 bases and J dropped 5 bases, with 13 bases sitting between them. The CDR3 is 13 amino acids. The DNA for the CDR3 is TGTGCCATCAGAGATTCCGGCGATGAGACCCAGTACTTC. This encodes CAIRDSGDETQYF.

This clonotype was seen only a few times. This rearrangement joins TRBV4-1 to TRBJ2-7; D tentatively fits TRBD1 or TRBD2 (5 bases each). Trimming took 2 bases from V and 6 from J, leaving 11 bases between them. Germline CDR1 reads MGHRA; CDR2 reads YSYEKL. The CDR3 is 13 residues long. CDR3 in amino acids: CASSQYEGFEQYF. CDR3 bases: TGCGCCAGCAGCCAATACGAGGGGTTCGAGCAGTACTTC.

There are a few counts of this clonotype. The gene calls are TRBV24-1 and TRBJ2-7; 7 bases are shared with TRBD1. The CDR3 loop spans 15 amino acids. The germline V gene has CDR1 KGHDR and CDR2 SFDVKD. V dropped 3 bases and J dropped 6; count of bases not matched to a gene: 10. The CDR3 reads CATSDAGTALSEQYF. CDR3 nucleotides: TGTGCCACCAGTGATGCCGGGACAGCTCTCTCCGAGCAGTACTTC.

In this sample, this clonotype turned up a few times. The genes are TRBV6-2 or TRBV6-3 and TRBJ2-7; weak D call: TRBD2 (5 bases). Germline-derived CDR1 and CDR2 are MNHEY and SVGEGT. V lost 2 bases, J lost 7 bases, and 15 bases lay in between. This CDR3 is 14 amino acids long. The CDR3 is CASSYVHRTGEQYF. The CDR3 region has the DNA TGTGCCAGCAGTTACGTTCACAGAACGGGGGAGCAGTACTTC.

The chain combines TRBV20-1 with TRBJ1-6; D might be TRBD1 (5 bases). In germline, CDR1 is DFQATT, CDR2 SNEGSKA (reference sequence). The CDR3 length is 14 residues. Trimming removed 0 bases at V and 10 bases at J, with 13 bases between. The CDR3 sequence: CSAREEGPKSPLHF. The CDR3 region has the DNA TGCAGTGCTAGAGAGGAGGGACCTAAATCACCCCTCCACTTT.